What follows are 23 T cell receptor beta chains derived from one specimen sequenced in a study of OX40 agonist ivuxolimab in advanced cancers. Clones were sequenced by immunoSEQ multiplex PCR, and TCRdb holds only the in-frame ones, with some missing. The data show some 75,000 clones, around 90% seen once. The specimen comprised CD4+ or CD8+ T cells sorted from blood, sampled in a trial of the OX40 agonist ivuxolimab. The receptors stem from an adult with an advanced solid tumor such as melanoma, head and neck, liver or kidney cancer.

J is TRBJ2-1 and V is TRBV5-4; 7 nucleotides agree with TRBD1. The CDR3 sequence is 15 residues long. Germline V gene lookup returns CDR1 SGHNT and CDR2 YYREEE (reference sequence). Trimming at V came to 4 bases and at J to 1 base, leaving 5 bases not matched to a gene. CDR3 DNA: TGTGCCAGCAGCAAAGACAGGGCTTCCTACAATGAGCAGTTCTTC. Encoded protein: CASSKDRASYNEQFF.

The sample holds one count of this clone. The chain recombines TRBV6-6 with TRBJ1-6, with D perhaps matching TRBD1 (6 bases). The germline V gene has CDR1 MNHNY and CDR2 SVGAGI (reference sequence). CDR3 length equals 15 residues. Trimming took 6 bases from V and 9 from J, leaving 18 bases between them. In nucleotides, the CDR3 is TGTGCCAGCAGCCAAACTACAGGGTTACTTTCACCCCTCCACTTT. Its translation is CASSQTTGLLSPLHF.

The rearrangement uses TRBV9 and TRBJ1-1; D might be TRBD1 (6 bases). CDR3 size: 13 residues. Trimming removed 3 bases from V and 4 bases from J, with 10 bases in between. CDR1 and CDR2 (germline): SGDLS, YYNGEE. The DNA for the CDR3 is TGTGCCAGCAGCGCACAGGGATCCACTGAAGCTTTCTTT. This translates into CASSAQGSTEAFF.

The chain couples TRBV19 to TRBJ1-2, with 7 bases that match TRBD1. Germline loops: CDR1 LNHDA, CDR2 SQIVND (reference sequence). The CDR3 sequence is 14 residues long. With V trimmed by 3 bases and J by 0 bases, 1 base remained unmatched. CDR3 residues: CASSIGTANYGYTF. In DNA form, the CDR3 reads TGTGCCAGTAGTATCGGGACAGCTAACTATGGCTACACCTTC.

This clone appeared a few times. The rearrangement uses TRBV2 and TRBJ2-3, with 12 nucleotides matching TRBD2. The CDR3 runs to 20 residues. The junction had 16 bases not matched to a gene; V was cut back by 3 bases and J by 3 bases. In germline, CDR1 is SNHLY, CDR2 FYNNEI. CDR3 DNA sequence: TGTGCCAGCAGTGACGCTGGACTAGCGGGGATCGCCGATGGGACAGATACGCAGTATTTT. This gives the protein CASSDAGLAGIADGTDTQYF.

The sample holds one count of this clone. This chain connects TRBV9 to TRBJ2-2; possible D gene TRBD2, 6 bases. CDR1 is SGDLS and CDR2 is YYNGEE in the germline V gene. The CDR3 loop spans 15 amino acids. Trimming cost V 2 bases and J 7 bases, with 15 bases left between them. The CDR3: CASSVGRSLGGELFF. In DNA form, the CDR3 reads TGTGCCAGCAGCGTGGGGAGGTCCCTCGGCGGGGAGCTGTTTTTT.

The chain has TRBV28 and TRBJ1-1, with 7 bases fitting TRBD1. This CDR3 has 13 amino acids. Germline-derived CDR1 and CDR2 are MDHEN and SYDVKM. V dropped 6 bases and J dropped 6; count of bases not matched to a gene: 7. CDR3 nucleotides: TGTGCCAGCAGACTGACAGGGTACCCTGAAGCTTTCTTT. It yields the protein CASRLTGYPEAFF.

V is TRBV7-6 and J is TRBJ2-2; D remains ambiguous. V was shortened by 4 bases and J by 6 bases, with 15 bases between the two germline ends. Germline CDR1 reads SGHVS; CDR2 reads FNYEAQ. The CDR3 consists of 15 residues. The CDR3 loop is CASSYYPQTAGELFF. The CDR3 DNA reads TGTGCCAGCAGCTATTACCCCCAGACGGCCGGGGAGCTGTTTTTT. The full variable domain, with the rest looked up from reference TRBV7-6 and TRBJ2-2, is GAGVSQSPRYKVTKRGQDVALRCDPISGHVSLYWYRQALGQGPEFLTYFNYEAQQDKSGLPNDRFSAERPEGSISTLTIQRTEQRDSAMYRCASSYYPQTAGELFFGEGSRLTVL.

J is TRBJ1-2 and V is TRBV2; D is ambiguous. V shed 5 bases and J shed 0 bases, with 13 bases lying between them. Germline loops: CDR1 SNHLY, CDR2 FYNNEI. The CDR3 consists of 15 residues. The CDR3 region has the DNA TGTGCCAGCAGTACCCATCTCCGCACTAACTATGGCTACACCTTC. It encodes CASSTHLRTNYGYTF.

This chain links TRBV19 with TRBJ1-5; D is unresolved. This CDR3 has 12 residues. V lost 3 bases and J 10 bases, leaving 10 bases between the germline ends. CDR1 and CDR2 (germline): LNHDA, SQIVND (reference sequence). As DNA, the CDR3 is TGTGCCAGTAGTATTAGCCCCTTACCCCAGCATTTT. Its translation: CASSISPLPQHF.

The rearrangement joins TRBV5-4 to TRBJ2-3, with D tentatively TRBD2 (5 bases). This CDR3 is built from 14 residues. Looked up from germline, CDR1 is SGHNT and CDR2 is YYREEE (reference sequence). V shed 4 bases and J shed 2 bases, with 11 bases lying between them. CDR3 bases: TGTGCCAGCAGCGCGGACTCTAACACAGATACGCAGTATTTT. Its translation: CASSADSNTDTQYF.

The genes are TRBV4-3 and TRBJ2-1; 8 nucleotides align to TRBD2. V was pared by 0 bases and J by 3 bases, with 4 bases of the junction left unmatched. Germline V CDR1 and CDR2: LGHNA, YSLEER. The CDR3 covers 16 residues. The CDR3, as DNA: TGCGCCAGCAGCCAAGAGGGCGGGGGGCTCTACAATGAGCAGTTCTTC. Its protein product is CASSQEGGGLYNEQFF.

This chain joins TRBV6-5 and TRBJ1-3; TRBD1 matches 8 bases. The J segment lost 2 bases and the V segment lost 2 bases, leaving 2 bases of the junction unmatched. This CDR3 comprises 15 residues. In germline, CDR1 is MNHEY, CDR2 SVGAGI. CDR3 in DNA: TGTGCCAGCAGTTACGGCAGGGGGCCTGGAAACACCATATATTTT. Translated, it gives CASSYGRGPGNTIYF.

The J gene is TRBJ1-2, the V gene TRBV5-1; TRBD1 agrees at 9 bases. There are 15 residues in the CDR3. Germline V gives CDR1 SGHRS, CDR2 YFSETQ. The V gene end was trimmed by 1 base and the J gene end by 6 bases; junction bases not matched to a gene: 7. In DNA form, the CDR3 reads TGCGCCAGCAGCTTGACAGGGGGCAATGAGAATGGCTACACCTTC. It yields the protein CASSLTGGNENGYTF.

The chain carries TRBV7-2 and TRBJ2-1; D is uncertain. Germline loops: CDR1 SGHTA, CDR2 FQGNSA. The CDR3 sequence is 14 residues long. Trimming stripped 7 bases from V and 7 bases from J, with 17 bases between. CDR3 DNA: TGTGCCAGCACCCCCTCTTCAGTCCCAAATGAGCAGTTCTTC. This translates into CASTPSSVPNEQFF.

The gene calls are TRBV9 and TRBJ2-6; D might be TRBD1 (5 bases). The CDR3 consists of 14 residues. Germline CDR1 and CDR2: SGDLS and YYNGEE. Deletions cut 4 bases from V and 6 bases from J, with 11 bases between. The CDR3 loop reads CASSSRTSANVLTF. As DNA, the CDR3 is TGTGCCAGCAGCTCCCGGACATCGGCCAACGTCCTGACTTTC.

In nucleotides, the CDR3 is TGTGCCAGCAGCTTGGAGGGGAGTGGCACTGAAGCTTTCTTT. The encoded protein is CASSLEGSGTEAFF. The chain is built from TRBV5-5 and TRBJ1-1, with TRBD1 as a possible D gene (5 bases). Trimming shortened V by 0 bases and J by 4 bases, and 10 bases separated the two germline ends. There are 14 residues in the CDR3. Germline loops: CDR1 SGHKS, CDR2 YYEKEE (reference sequence).

The V and J genes are TRBV9 and TRBJ1-3; unclear D gene. The CDR3 covers 12 residues. Germline V gene sequence: CDR1 SGDLS, CDR2 YYNGEE. V dropped 0 bases and J dropped 7 bases, with 5 bases sitting between them. The DNA of the CDR3 is TGTGCCAGCAGCGTAGAGGGTAACACCATATATTTT. Translated, it gives CASSVEGNTIYF.

This chain connects TRBV18 to TRBJ1-1; 7 nucleotides agree with TRBD1. The CDR3 runs to 14 residues. Germline loops: CDR1 KGHSH, CDR2 LQKENI. Trimming cost V 2 bases and J 11 bases; bases outside gene matches: 11. CDR3 protein: CASSPSGTDSPAFF. In DNA, the CDR3 is TGTGCCAGCTCACCATCCGGGACAGATAGCCCGGCTTTCTTT.

The genes are TRBV5-1 and TRBJ2-3, with D perhaps matching TRBD1 (6 bases). The CDR3 extends over 15 amino acids. The germline V gene encodes CDR1 SGHRS and CDR2 YFSETQ. Between the trimmed V and J ends, which lost 3 bases and 3 bases, there was a span of 14 bases. CDR3 sequence: CASSYDKGETDTQYF. DNA for the CDR3: TGCGCCAGCAGCTATGACAAGGGGGAAACAGATACGCAGTATTTT.

The chain has TRBV6-5 and TRBJ1-2; D uncertain. This CDR3 has 14 amino acids. Germline-derived CDR1 and CDR2 are MNHEY and SVGAGI. The germline V and J ends were trimmed by 8 bases and 8 bases, with 21 bases remaining between them. The CDR3 DNA reads as TGTGCCAGCCGGACCCTTCAGTCTCCGGGAGGCTACACCTTC. Protein sequence: CASRTLQSPGGYTF.

This clone was recorded once. V gene TRBV5-4 combines with J gene TRBJ2-7; 7 bases map to TRBD1. Germline V gene lookup returns CDR1 SGHNT and CDR2 YYREEE (reference sequence). After removal of 4 bases from V and 0 bases from J, the junction contained 4 bases not matched to a gene. The CDR3 extends over 14 amino acids. In DNA form, the CDR3 reads TGTGCCAGCAGCCGACAGGGCCACTCCTACGAGCAGTACTTC. Translated, it gives CASSRQGHSYEQYF.

The chain has TRBV4-3 and TRBJ2-3; D is possibly TRBD2 (6 bases). V lost 2 bases and J 2 bases, leaving 14 bases between the germline ends. The germline V gene encodes CDR1 LGHNA and CDR2 YSLEER. This CDR3 spans 16 amino acids. As DNA, the CDR3 is TGCGCCAGCAGCCAACTGGACTACATCAACACAGATACGCAGTATTTT. This translates into CASSQLDYINTDTQYF.